The T cell receptor (beta chain) under discussion was sequenced for a study of read filtering for tumor transcriptome and immune sequencing. From 300 to 450 ng of RNA, a library with molecular barcoded alpha/delta and beta/gamma adaptors was made. Each CDR3 protein gets one entry after TCRdb re-called the reads with MiXCR. The table includes approximately 20,000 distinct CDR3 sequences, roughly 23% detected once. Sequencing used a population of CD138-negative cells sorted from bone marrow. The TCR was taken from a donor at least 40 years old with multiple myeloma.

The CDR3, as DNA: TGTGCCAGCAGCCTGCGGGACAGGGAAGGCGAGCAGTACTTC. Its translation: CASSLRDREGEQYF. V usage is TRBV6-6 and J usage is TRBJ2-7; 9 nucleotides line up with TRBD1. This CDR3 is 14 amino acids long. Germline CDR1 is MNHNY and CDR2 is SVGAGI (reference sequence). Unmatched junction bases numbered 9, after V lost 6 bases and J lost 6 bases.